The 22 T cell receptor beta chains in this list originate from one sample, sequenced in a study of shared clonotypes between healthy human individuals. The assay was immunoSEQ multiplex PCR, and TCRdb's table has in-frame clones only and misses some. This table has about 120,000 clones, approximately 70% appearing once. The sequencing input was memory CD8+ T cells sorted from blood. Subset indicated: CD45RO+ cells pooled with CCR7-negative TemRA cells. Source of these receptors: a woman aged 25 to 45 in good health.

This clone has just a few counts. J is TRBJ2-2 and V is TRBV25-1; D not certain. This CDR3 is 15 amino acids long. With 1 base removed from V and 5 bases from J, the gap between germline ends came to 11 bases. Germline V gives CDR1 MGHDK, CDR2 SYGVNS. The CDR3 loop is CASSESVEGTGELFF. The CDR3 nucleotides are TGTGCCAGCAGTGAATCGGTGGAAGGGACCGGGGAGCTGTTTTTT.

The chain couples TRBV5-5 to TRBJ2-3, with 8 bases aligning to TRBD2. The CDR3 runs to 15 residues. CDR1 is SGHKS, CDR2 YYEKEE, per germline (reference sequence). V trimming: 4 bases; J trimming: 7 bases; junction bases outside the gene matches: 11. CDR3 DNA: TGTGCCAGCAGCGGGGTGGCGGGAGGTTCAAATACGCAGTATTTT. The encoded protein is CASSGVAGGSNTQYF.

The CDR3 reads CASSFRLVHNRTEAFF. The CDR3 nucleotides are TGTGCCAGCAGCTTTAGGCTAGTACACAATCGCACTGAAGCTTTCTTT. V usage is TRBV21-1 and J usage is TRBJ1-1. TRBV21-1 constitutes a pseudogene. The CDR3 totals 16 residues.

CDR3 loop: CASSLGGDEAFF. As DNA, the CDR3 is TGTGCCAGCAGCTTAGGGGGAGACGAAGCTTTCTTT. This chain joins TRBV7-9 and TRBJ1-1; D is undetermined. The germline V gene has CDR1 SEHNR and CDR2 FQNEAQ (reference sequence). The CDR3 is 12 amino acids. Deletions cut 1 base from V and 8 bases from J, with 8 bases between.

This clone has at least ten counts. The CDR3 region has the DNA TGCGCCAGCAGTCTATCCGAGACCGGGGAGCTGTTTTTT. Its protein is CASSLSETGELFF. The chain employs TRBV10-2 and TRBJ2-2, with D uncertain. CDR3 length equals 13 residues. Germline V gene lookup returns CDR1 WSHSY and CDR2 SAAADI. V gave up 5 bases and J gave up 5 bases, with 9 bases separating them.

The genes are TRBV28 and TRBJ2-7; the match to TRBD1 covers 8 bases. The V gene end was trimmed by 5 bases and the J gene end by 6 bases; junction bases not matched to a gene: 12. Germline V gene sequence: CDR1 MDHEN, CDR2 SYDVKM. CDR3 length: 15 amino acids. DNA of the CDR3: TGTGCCAGCAGTCCTTTCAGGGGGCGCGGGCTCGAGCAGTACTTC. Its translation: CASSPFRGRGLEQYF.

The chain recombines TRBV19 with TRBJ2-3; 9 bases match TRBD1. CDR1 and CDR2 (germline): LNHDA, SQIVND (reference sequence). This CDR3 spans 15 amino acids. Trimming cost V 3 bases and J 2 bases; bases outside gene matches: 3. The CDR3 coding sequence is TGTGCCAGTAGTATCGGGACAGGGTCCACAGATACGCAGTATTTT. Amino acid sequence: CASSIGTGSTDTQYF.

This sequence joins TRBV29-1 and TRBJ1-3; tentatively, D is TRBD1 (6 bases). V dropped 4 bases and J dropped 0 bases, with 10 bases sitting between them. Germline V CDR1 and CDR2: SQVTM, ANQGSEA. The CDR3 is 14 amino acids. CDR3 bases: TGCAGCGTTGGCACACAGGGCTCTGGAAACACCATATATTTT. Translating it yields CSVGTQGSGNTIYF.

This chain connects TRBV28 to TRBJ1-2, with D perhaps TRBD1 (5 bases). Trimming cost V 6 bases and J 8 bases, with 25 bases left between them. Germline CDR1 and CDR2: MDHEN and SYDVKM. The CDR3 loop spans 16 amino acids. The CDR3 region is CASSQDLGTPAGGYTF. DNA of the CDR3: TGTGCCAGCAGCCAAGACCTCGGGACGCCGGCTGGCGGCTACACCTTC.

This rearrangement joins TRBV6-1 to TRBJ1-2, with unresolved D. Germline CDR1 reads MNHNS; CDR2 reads SASEGT. The ends were cut back, 2 bases at V and 13 bases at J, with 11 bases in the middle. The CDR3 extends over 11 amino acids. CDR3 protein: CASSESLLGTF. The CDR3 DNA sequence: TGTGCCAGCAGTGAAAGTCTTCTTGGCACCTTC.

The chain carries TRBV6-4 and TRBJ2-1, with 8 nucleotides matching TRBD2. The length of the CDR3 is 15 residues. The V segment lost 4 bases and the J segment 2 bases; nucleotides outside the gene matches: 4. Germline V gene sequence: CDR1 MRHNA, CDR2 SNTAGT. CDR3 residues: CASSASSGPYNEQFF. The CDR3 DNA sequence: TGTGCCAGCAGTGCGTCTAGCGGGCCCTACAATGAGCAGTTCTTC.

The chain uses TRBV7-3 and TRBJ2-5, with D hard to call. Trimming shortened V by 2 bases and J by 7 bases, and 11 bases separated the two germline ends. The CDR3 totals 13 residues. Per the germline V gene, CDR1 is SGHTA and CDR2 is FQGTGA. The CDR3 DNA reads as TGTGCCAGCAGCTTATACGCATTCGGGACCCAGTACTTC. Translation gives CASSLYAFGTQYF. Drawing the rest from reference TRBV7-3 and TRBJ2-5, the complete variable domain is GAGVSQTPSNKVTEKGKYVELRCDPISGHTALYWYRQSLGQGPEFLIYFQGTGAADDSGLPNDRFFAVRPEGSVSTLKIQRTERGDSAVYLCASSLYAFGTQYFGPGTRLLVL.

This rearrangement joins TRBV7-9 to TRBJ1-5; 12 bases match TRBD1. V lost 5 bases, J lost 5 bases, and 4 bases stayed unmatched. Germline V CDR1 and CDR2: SEHNR, FQNEAQ (reference sequence). The length of the CDR3 is 15 residues. CDR3 sequence reads: CASSGGQGAYQPQHF. The CDR3 coding sequence is TGTGCCAGCAGCGGGGGACAGGGGGCATATCAGCCCCAGCATTTT.

This chain connects TRBV6-5 to TRBJ1-1; 8 positions agree with TRBD1. The V and J ends lost 2 bases and 5 bases, in that order; junction bases with no gene match: 4. The CDR3 totals 14 residues. Germline CDR1 MNHEY, CDR2 SVGAGI. CDR3 sequence reads: CASSYQGQVTEAFF. The CDR3 coding sequence is TGTGCCAGCAGTTACCAGGGACAGGTGACTGAAGCTTTCTTT.

The chain has TRBV27 and TRBJ2-7; TRBD2 is a possible D gene (6 bases). V was trimmed by 0 bases and J by 5 bases, leaving 8 bases between them. Germline-derived CDR1 and CDR2 are MNHEY and SMNVEV (reference sequence). There are 13 residues in the CDR3. CDR3 in amino acids: CASSLSGSHEQYF. The DNA for the CDR3 is TGTGCCAGCAGTTTATCCGGGAGCCACGAGCAGTACTTC.

This clone was seen more than once but under ten times. The chain employs TRBV6-4 and TRBJ1-6; unclear D gene. The germline V and J ends were trimmed by 6 bases and 7 bases, with 13 bases remaining between them. The CDR3 is 14 residues long. Germline V gene lookup returns CDR1 MRHNA and CDR2 SNTAGT. The CDR3 region is CASRGRGENSPLHF. The CDR3 DNA is TGTGCCAGCAGGGGCCGGGGAGAGAATTCACCCCTCCACTTT.

The chain has TRBV27 and TRBJ2-5; 7 nucleotides align to TRBD1. The closer fit of TRBJ2-7 to the DNA end suggests the J call may be wrong. Looked up from germline, CDR1 is MNHEY and CDR2 is SMNVEV (reference sequence). CDR3 length: 14 amino acids. Here the CDR3 reads CASSLTGTAYEQYF. The CDR3 region has the DNA TGTGCCAGCAGTTTAACCGGGACAGCCTACGAGCAGTACTTC.

The CDR3 coding sequence is TGTGGCCTTAGCGGGAGTAGTTGTTTCGATGGCTACACCTTC. Amino acids: CGLSGSSCFDGYTF. The chain links TRBV27 to TRBJ1-2; the D is unclear. Germline V gene sequence: CDR1 MNHEY, CDR2 SMNVEV (reference sequence). The CDR3 length is 14 residues.

This chain uses TRBV27 with TRBJ1-1; tentative D call: TRBD1 (5 bases). CDR1 and CDR2 (germline): MNHEY, SMNVEV (reference sequence). This CDR3 comprises 14 residues. Trimming removed 2 bases from V and 0 bases from J, with 7 bases in between. The CDR3 region is CASSLQGVNTEAFF. The CDR3 DNA reads TGTGCCAGCAGTTTACAGGGAGTGAACACTGAAGCTTTCTTT.

This clone appeared a few times. The genes are TRBV7-9 and TRBJ1-2, with no clear D. The CDR3 runs 14 residues. Trimming stripped 4 bases from V and 8 bases from J, with 17 bases between. Per germline, CDR1 SEHNR and CDR2 FQNEAQ (reference sequence). This CDR3 reads CASSWRWVGYGYTF. The CDR3 coding sequence is TGTGCCAGCAGCTGGCGTTGGGTGGGGTACGGCTACACCTTC.

This chain links TRBV25-1 with TRBJ1-5; D might be TRBD1 (6 bases). The CDR3 has 14 amino acids. V lost 5 bases and J 3 bases, leaving 11 bases between the germline ends. From germline, CDR1 is MGHDK and CDR2 SYGVNS. The CDR3 bases are TGTGCCAGCAGTCCAGGGGCCAACAATCAGCCCCAGCATTTT. This encodes CASSPGANNQPQHF. Full variable domain (missing parts from reference TRBV25-1 and TRBJ1-5): EADIYQTPRYLVIGTGKKITLECSQTMGHDKMYWYQQDPGMELHLIHYSYGVNSTEKGDLSSESTVSRIRTEHFPLTLESARPSHTSQYLCASSPGANNQPQHFGDGTRLSIL.

The genes are TRBV7-5 and TRBJ1-1. TRBV7-5 is described as a pseudogene. The CDR3 has 15 residues. CDR3 sequence: CVRSSTHVPNTEAFF. The CDR3 DNA follows: TGTGTCAGAAGCTCTACCCACGTTCCGAACACTGAAGCTTTCTTT.